These 19 T cell receptor beta chains came from one sample sequenced in a study of chemoradiotherapy in HPV16-positive cancers. Sequenced by immunoSEQ multiplex PCR; TCRdb stores in-frame clones only, minus some. Of under 35,000 clones detected, nearly 95% appear once; the ten largest clones hold under 20%. The source was blood, collected from a patient who underwent chemoradiotherapy. The receptor set was obtained from a human donor with HPV-associated anogenital cancer.

The chain combines TRBV4-1 with TRBJ2-7; D possibly corresponds to TRBD1 (5 bases). Trimming stripped 0 bases from V and 0 bases from J, with 12 bases between. The length of the CDR3 is 16 residues. CDR1 is MGHRA and CDR2 is YSYEKL in the germline V gene. In DNA form, the CDR3 reads TGCGCCAGCAGCCAAGATGGATCGCAGGGCTCCTACGAGCAGTACTTC. Protein: CASSQDGSQGSYEQYF.

J is TRBJ2-4 and V is TRBV2; D remains unclear. Germline-derived CDR1 and CDR2 are SNHLY and FYNNEI. V shed 8 bases and J shed 5 bases, with 16 bases lying between them. The CDR3 consists of 14 residues. The CDR3 DNA reads as TGTGCCAGCCGCATGGTCTTGAGACAAAACATTCAGTACTTC. Encoded protein: CASRMVLRQNIQYF.

This clone was detected only once. CDR3 region: CASSGQMNTEAFF. CDR3 nucleotide sequence: TGTGCCAGCTCAGGACAGATGAACACTGAAGCTTTCTTT. The chain recombines TRBV18 with TRBJ1-1; D might be TRBD1 (6 bases). Germline V CDR1 and CDR2: KGHSH, LQKENI. V lost 5 bases, J lost 0 bases, and 7 bases lay in between. This CDR3 has 13 amino acids.

The chain employs TRBV10-1 and TRBJ2-3; TRBD2 aligns across 10 bases. After removal of 10 bases from V and 4 bases from J, the junction contained 14 bases not matched to a gene. This CDR3 has 16 amino acids. The V gene's germline CDR1 is WNHNN and CDR2 SYGVQD (reference sequence). The CDR3 bases are TGCGCCACCTGGTCTTTAGCGGGAGGAGTTCCAGATACGCAGTATTTT. Protein sequence: CATWSLAGGVPDTQYF.

V and J are TRBV5-4 and TRBJ1-1; D is unclear. This CDR3 contains 15 residues. Trimming shortened V by 4 bases and J by 0 bases, and 13 bases separated the two germline ends. Per the germline V gene, CDR1 is SGHNT and CDR2 is YYREEE (reference sequence). The CDR3 DNA is TGTGCCAGCAGCCCCAGCCGTACAGTGAACACTGAAGCTTTCTTT. This encodes CASSPSRTVNTEAFF.

The chain combines TRBV19 with TRBJ2-5; the match to TRBD1 covers 7 bases. The CDR3 is 15 residues long. The V gene's germline CDR1 is LNHDA and CDR2 SQIVND (reference sequence). The J segment lost 2 bases and the V segment lost 8 bases, leaving 11 bases of the junction unmatched. The DNA of the CDR3 is TGTGCCAGTTCCCCAAGCCCGGGACAGCAAGAGACCCAGTACTTC. This codes for CASSPSPGQQETQYF.

The gene calls are TRBV27 and TRBJ2-1; D is ambiguous. This CDR3 comprises 15 residues. The germline gives CDR1 MNHEY, CDR2 SMNVEV (reference sequence). The germline V and J ends were trimmed by 6 bases and 0 bases, with 12 bases remaining between them. CDR3 in DNA: TGTGCCAGCAGCCTAAACTCGCCCTCCTACAATGAGCAGTTCTTC. It is translated as CASSLNSPSYNEQFF.

The CDR3 DNA reads as TGTGCCATCAGTCGGGACAGAAAAAGCTCTGGAAACACCATATATTTT. Residues: CAISRDRKSSGNTIYF. The rearrangement joins TRBV10-3 to TRBJ1-3, with 7 bases lining up with TRBD1. Per germline, CDR1 ENHRY and CDR2 SYGVKD. CDR3 length equals 16 residues. V shed 5 bases and J 0 bases; nucleotides not matched to a gene: 7.

The genes are TRBV6-5 and TRBJ1-1; no clear D. The CDR3 length is 15 residues. V was trimmed by 6 bases and J by 3 bases, leaving 17 bases between them. CDR1 is MNHEY, CDR2 SVGAGI, per germline. CDR3 nucleotides: TGTGCCAGCAGCCCGCCCGAGCCCGGCGACACTGAAGCTTTCTTT. Residues: CASSPPEPGDTEAFF.

The chain joins TRBV4-1 to TRBJ2-5; 11 positions match TRBD1. The end of the DNA is better explained by TRBJ2-7, so the J call may be wrong. From germline, CDR1 is MGHRA and CDR2 YSYEKL. This CDR3 has 15 amino acids. CDR3 sequence: CASSQGQGGIYEQYF. DNA for the CDR3: TGCGCCAGCAGCCAGGGACAGGGGGGGATCTACGAGCAGTACTTC.

The rearrangement joins TRBV5-6 to TRBJ2-3, with 8 bases fitting TRBD1. There are 15 residues in the CDR3. J was trimmed by 7 bases and V by 4 bases; bases with no gene match: 11. The germline gives CDR1 SGHDT, CDR2 YYEEEE. CDR3 DNA: TGTGCCAGCAGCGGCCACAGGGGGGCTTTCAATACGCAGTATTTT. It yields the protein CASSGHRGAFNTQYF.

J is TRBJ2-7 and V is TRBV7-2; 9 bases are shared with TRBD2. V gave up 5 bases and J gave up 1 base; unmatched junction bases: 9. This CDR3 contains 16 residues. From germline, CDR1 is SGHTA and CDR2 FQGNSA. The CDR3 DNA reads TGTGCCAGCAGCCCAAGGGGCGGGAGGGGATCCTACGAGCAGTACTTC. Translating it yields CASSPRGGRGSYEQYF.

This rearrangement joins TRBV5-1 to TRBJ1-2; D is perhaps TRBD1 (5 bases). Between the trimmed V and J ends, which lost 4 bases and 8 bases, there was a span of 15 bases. The CDR3 runs to 13 residues. Germline values: CDR1 SGHRS, CDR2 YFSETQ. The CDR3 bases are TGCGCCAGCAGCCCCTCACCCGGGGCCGGCTACACCTTC. This encodes CASSPSPGAGYTF.

This chain connects TRBV7-9 to TRBJ2-7; no firm D call. Germline V CDR1 and CDR2: SEHNR, FQNEAQ (reference sequence). The length of the CDR3 is 12 residues. V shed 5 bases and J shed 6 bases, with 11 bases lying between them. CDR3 protein: CASSTPAREQYF. CDR3 DNA: TGTGCCAGCAGCACCCCTGCACGCGAGCAGTACTTC.

The V and J genes are TRBV11-2 and TRBJ1-2; 7 nucleotides agree with TRBD1. Germline CDR1 and CDR2: SGHAT and FQNNGV. This CDR3 is 13 amino acids long. V lost 5 bases and J lost 8; bases outside the gene matches: 8. CDR3 in amino acids: CASSPDRVSGYTF. The CDR3 nucleotides are TGTGCCAGCAGCCCCGACAGGGTGTCAGGCTACACCTTC.

CDR3 in amino acids: CASSAIRQGGILSFYSNQPQHF. The CDR3 nucleotides read TGTGCCAGCAGTGCGATTCGACAGGGGGGGATATTATCATTTTATAGCAATCAGCCCCAGCATTTT. The chain employs TRBV2 and TRBJ1-5; 9 bases are shared with TRBD1. Looked up from germline, CDR1 is SNHLY and CDR2 is FYNNEI. V dropped 4 bases and J dropped 0; count of bases not matched to a gene: 22. The CDR3 covers 22 residues.

The chain is built from TRBV19 and TRBJ1-1, with D possibly being TRBD1 (5 bases). Per germline, CDR1 LNHDA and CDR2 SQIVND (reference sequence). CDR3 length: 14 amino acids. Trimming took 5 bases from V and 3 from J, leaving 13 bases between them. CDR3 sequence (DNA): TGTGCCAGTAGTCAGGGACGGGGGGACACTGAAGCTTTCTTT. Its translation: CASSQGRGDTEAFF.

The genes are TRBV19 and TRBJ1-3; D is undetermined. Between the trimmed V and J ends, which lost 6 bases and 2 bases, there was a span of 17 bases. CDR1 LNHDA and CDR2 SQIVND come from the germline V gene (reference sequence). This CDR3 spans 16 amino acids. CDR3 loop: CASREEQITAGNTIYF. The CDR3 DNA reads TGTGCCAGTAGGGAGGAACAGATTACAGCTGGAAACACCATATATTTT.

The chain couples TRBV2 to TRBJ1-1; D is possibly TRBD1 (5 bases). Germline lookup yields CDR1 SNHLY and CDR2 FYNNEI. V was clipped by 7 bases and J by 1 base, with 16 bases between them. This CDR3 contains 15 residues. CDR3 sequence (DNA): TGTGCCAGCACCGAATGGGGGGTGCAGAACACTGAAGCTTTCTTT. This gives the protein CASTEWGVQNTEAFF. Full variable domain (remainder filled in from reference TRBV2 and TRBJ1-1): EPEVTQTPSHQVTQMGQEVILRCVPISNHLYFYWYRQILGQKVEFLVSFYNNEISEKSEIFDDQFSVERPDGSNFTLKIRSTKLEDSAMYFCASTEWGVQNTEAFFGQGTRLTVV.